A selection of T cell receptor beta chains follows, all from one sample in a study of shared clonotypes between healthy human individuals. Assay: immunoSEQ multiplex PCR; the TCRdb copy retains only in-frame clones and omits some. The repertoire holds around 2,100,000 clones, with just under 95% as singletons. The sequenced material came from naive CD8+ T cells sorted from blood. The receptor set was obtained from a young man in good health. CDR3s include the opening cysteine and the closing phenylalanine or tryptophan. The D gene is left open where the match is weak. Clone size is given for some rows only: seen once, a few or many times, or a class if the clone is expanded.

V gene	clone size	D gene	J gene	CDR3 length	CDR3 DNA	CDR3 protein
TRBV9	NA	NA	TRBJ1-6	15	TGTGCCAGCAGCGTAGGGGGGCTGGATAATTCACCCCTCCACTTT	CASSVGGLDNSPLHF
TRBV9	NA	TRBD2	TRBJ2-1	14	TGTGCCAGCAGCCCGGGGACTAGCCGGAGTGAGCAGTTCTTC	CASSPGTSRSEQFF
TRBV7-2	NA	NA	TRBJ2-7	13	TGTGCCAGCAGCTTATACTTGGAGTACGAGCAGTACTTC	CASSLYLEYEQYF
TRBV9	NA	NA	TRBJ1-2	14	TGTGCCAGCAGCTCTTCGACAGTAGCCTATGGCTACACCTTC	CASSSSTVAYGYTF
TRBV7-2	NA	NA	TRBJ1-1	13	TGTGCCAGCAGCTCCGAAATGAACACTGAAGCTTTCTTT	CASSSEMNTEAFF
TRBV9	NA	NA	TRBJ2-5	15	TGTGCCAGCAGCGTAGTGGCCTCCCCCCAAGAGACCCAGTACTTC	CASSVVASPQETQYF
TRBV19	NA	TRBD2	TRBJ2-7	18	TGTGCCAGTTCAATCGCCGGGACTAGCAGTATTAATGGCTACGAGCAGTACTTC	CASSIAGTSSINGYEQYF
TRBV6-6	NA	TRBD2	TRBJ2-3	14	TGTGCCAGCTCTCGACTAGCGGACACAGATACGCAGTATTTT	CASSRLADTDTQYF
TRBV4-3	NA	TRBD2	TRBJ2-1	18	TGCGCCAGCAGCCAAGATACTAGCGGGAGCACCATGTACAATGAGCAGTTCTTC	CASSQDTSGSTMYNEQFF
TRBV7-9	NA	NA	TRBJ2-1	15	TGTGCCAGCAGCTTACCTGCGGATTCCTACAATGAGCAGTTCTTC	CASSLPADSYNEQFF
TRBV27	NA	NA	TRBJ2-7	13	TGTGCCAGCAGTTTAACCAGCCCCTACGAGCAGTACTTC	CASSLTSPYEQYF
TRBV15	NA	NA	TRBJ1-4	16	TGTGCCACCAGCAGAGATCGGTGGGGTCCTGATGAAAAACTGTTTTTT	CATSRDRWGPDEKLFF
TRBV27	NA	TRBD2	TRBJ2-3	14	TGTGCCAGCAGTCCCGGACTAGTGGGAGATACGCAGTATTTT	CASSPGLVGDTQYF
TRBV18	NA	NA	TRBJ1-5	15	TGTGCCAGCTCAATCCGGGACGGAAGCAATCAGCCCCAGCATTTT	CASSIRDGSNQPQHF
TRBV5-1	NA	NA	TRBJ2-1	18	TGCGCCAGCAGCTCCCTGAACCGGGACAAAAATGGATACAATGAGCAGTTCTTC	CASSSLNRDKNGYNEQFF
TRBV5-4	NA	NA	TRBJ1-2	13	TGTGCCAGCAGGGGGACCACTAACTATGGCTACACCTTC	CASRGTTNYGYTF
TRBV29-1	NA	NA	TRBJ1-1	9	TGCAGCGTGGGGCAGTCAGCTTTCTTT	CSVGQSAFF
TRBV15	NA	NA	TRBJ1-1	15	TGTGCCACCAGCAGAGATCCAGGGGCAGCCACTGAAGCTTTCTTT	CATSRDPGAATEAFF
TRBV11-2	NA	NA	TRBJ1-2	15	TGTGCCAGCAGCTTAGGGTCAGGGCCGGGGTATGGCTACACCTTC	CASSLGSGPGYGYTF
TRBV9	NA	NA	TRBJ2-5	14	TGTGCCAGCAGCGTAGCGGGTAGCGGAGAGACCCAGTACTTC	CASSVAGSGETQYF
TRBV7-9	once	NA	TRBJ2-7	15	TGTGCCAGCAGCCCCCCCTCTCCCGTCTCCTACGAGCAGTACTTC	CASSPPSPVSYEQYF
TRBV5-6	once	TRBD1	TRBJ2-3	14	TGTGCCAGTAAGCTACAGGGGTCCCCAGATACGCAGTATTTT	CASKLQGSPDTQYF
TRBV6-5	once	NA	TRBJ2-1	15	TGTGCCAGCAGTTACGGGCCGAACTCCTACAATGAGCAGTTCTTC	CASSYGPNSYNEQFF
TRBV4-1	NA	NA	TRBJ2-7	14	TGCGCCAGCAGCCAAGTACGTGGGCCCTACGAGCAGTACTTC	CASSQVRGPYEQYF
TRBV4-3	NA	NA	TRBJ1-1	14	TGCGCCAGCAGCCAAGCTGAGGGAGACACTGAAGCTTTCTTT	CASSQAEGDTEAFF
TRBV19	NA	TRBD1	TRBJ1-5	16	TGTGCCAGTAGTGACCGGGACAGGGTGACTATAAGTCCCCAGCATTTT	CASSDRDRVTISPQHF
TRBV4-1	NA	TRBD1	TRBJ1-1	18	TGCGCCAGCAGCCATCTTCCGGGACAGGGGGCTGGCGACACTGAAGCTTTCTTT	CASSHLPGQGAGDTEAFF
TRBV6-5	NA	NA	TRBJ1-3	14	TGTGCCAGCAGTTTTGAGGGGGGAGGAAACACCATATATTTT	CASSFEGGGNTIYF
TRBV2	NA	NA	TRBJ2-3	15	TGTGCCAGCAACCTACCAGGGTCTAGCACAGATACGCAGTATTTT	CASNLPGSSTDTQYF
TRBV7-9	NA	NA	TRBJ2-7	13	TGTGCCAGCAGCGCGGACGCCGCCTACGAGCAGTACTTC	CASSADAAYEQYF
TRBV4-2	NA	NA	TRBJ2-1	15	TGTGCCAGCAGCCAAGACAGTAGCTCCTACAATGAGCAGTTCTTC	CASSQDSSSYNEQFF
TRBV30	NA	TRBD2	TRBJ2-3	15	TGTGCCTTCTTTAGCGGGAGGATGGGGACAGATACGCAGTATTTT	CAFFSGRMGTDTQYF
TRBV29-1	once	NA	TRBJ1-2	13	TGCAGCGTTGAAGACTGGGGCGGGCGGGGCTACACCTTC	CSVEDWGGRGYTF
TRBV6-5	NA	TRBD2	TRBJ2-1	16	TGTGCCAGCAGTTACTCGATAATAGCGGGAGCCCATGAGCAGTTCTTC	CASSYSIIAGAHEQFF
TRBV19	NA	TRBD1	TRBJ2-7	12	TGTGCCAGTGGACAGGGGGCCTACGAGCAGTACTTC	CASGQGAYEQYF
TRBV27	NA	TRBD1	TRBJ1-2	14	TGTGCCAGCAGTTTAGGGACAGGGCGGGATGGCTACACCTTC	CASSLGTGRDGYTF
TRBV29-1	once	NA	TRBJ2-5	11	TGCAGCGCCGGCGGGCAAGAGACCCAGTACTTC	CSAGGQETQYF
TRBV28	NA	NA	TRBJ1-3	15	TGTGCCAGCAGTCCAACAGGTTTCTCTGGAAACACCATATATTTT	CASSPTGFSGNTIYF
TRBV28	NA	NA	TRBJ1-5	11	TGTGCCAGCAGTTCTTGGGAGCCCCAGCATTTT	CASSSWEPQHF
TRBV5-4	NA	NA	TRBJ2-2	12	TGTGCCAGCACCTTGGGATCCGGGGAGCTGTTTTTT	CASTLGSGELFF
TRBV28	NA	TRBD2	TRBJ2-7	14	TGTGCCAGCAGTTCCTCTAGCGGGGGGCACGAGCAGTACTTC	CASSSSSGGHEQYF
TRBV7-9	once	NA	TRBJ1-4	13	TGTGCCAGCAGCGTAACCACTAATGAAAAACTGTTTTTT	CASSVTTNEKLFF
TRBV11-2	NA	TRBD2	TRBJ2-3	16	TGTGCCAGCAGCTCCTTTGGGGGAGGGGGCACAGATACGCAGTATTTT	CASSSFGGGGTDTQYF
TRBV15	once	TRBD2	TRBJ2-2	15	TGTGCCACCAGTTGGACTAGCGTGGGCACCGGGGAGCTGTTTTTT	CATSWTSVGTGELFF
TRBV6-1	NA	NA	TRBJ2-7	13	TGTGCCAGCGTCGGCCACGGTACCTACGAGCAGTACTTC	CASVGHGTYEQYF
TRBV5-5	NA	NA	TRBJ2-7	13	TGTGCCAGCAGCTTCCAACAGAACTACGAGCAGTACTTC	CASSFQQNYEQYF
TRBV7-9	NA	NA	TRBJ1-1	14	TGTGCCAGCAGCCCCCCGGGGCTGAACACTGAAGCTTTCTTT	CASSPPGLNTEAFF
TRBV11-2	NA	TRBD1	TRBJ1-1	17	TGTGCCAGCAGCGCTGGACGAGGGGGCTGGTCGGACACTGAAGCTTTCTTT	CASSAGRGGWSDTEAFF
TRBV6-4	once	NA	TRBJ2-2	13	TGTGCCAGCAGGGGGACTCTGATCGGGGAGCTGTTTTTT	CASRGTLIGELFF